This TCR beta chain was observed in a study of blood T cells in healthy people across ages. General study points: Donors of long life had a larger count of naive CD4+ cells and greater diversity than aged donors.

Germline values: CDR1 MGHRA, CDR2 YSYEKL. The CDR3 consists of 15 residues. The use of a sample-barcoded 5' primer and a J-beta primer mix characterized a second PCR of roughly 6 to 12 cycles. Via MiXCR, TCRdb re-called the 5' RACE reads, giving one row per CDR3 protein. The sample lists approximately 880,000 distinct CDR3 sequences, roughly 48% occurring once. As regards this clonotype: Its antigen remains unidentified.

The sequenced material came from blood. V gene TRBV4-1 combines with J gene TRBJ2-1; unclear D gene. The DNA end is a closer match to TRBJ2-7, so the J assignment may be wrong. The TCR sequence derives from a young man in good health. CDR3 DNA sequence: TGCGCCAGCAGCCATTCGGGTCTTTCCTACAATGAGCAGTACTTC. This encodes CASSHSGLSYNEQYF.